A single sample is the source of the 16 T cell receptor beta chains below, sequenced in a study of blood T cell repertoires in COVID-19. Only in-frame clones appear in the TCRdb table, and some are missing; sequencing was by immunoSEQ multiplex PCR. The table lists 180,000 or so clones, around 88% of them singletons. The sequencing sample was made of PBMCs or T cells enriched from blood (not recorded which). The receptors stem from a woman between 45 and 65 years old in a cohort exposed to, infected with or recovered from COVID-19 (not recorded which).

The chain joins TRBV7-8 to TRBJ2-7; the D gene is possibly TRBD2 (5 bases). This CDR3 is 14 amino acids long. Germline-derived CDR1 and CDR2 are SGHVS and FQNEAQ. With 1 base removed from V and 7 bases from J, the gap between germline ends came to 14 bases. CDR3 nucleotides: TGTGCCAGCAGCTTAGTTAGGTGGGGAGAGGAGCAGTACTTC. It is translated as CASSLVRWGEEQYF.

The chain has TRBV4-3 and TRBJ1-1, with D perhaps TRBD1 (6 bases). CDR1 and CDR2 from the germline V gene are LGHNA and YSLEER. V lost 4 bases and J 6 bases, leaving 15 bases between the germline ends. This CDR3 contains 14 residues. This CDR3 is CASSLTNRVSEAFF. The CDR3 DNA sequence: TGCGCCAGCAGCCTTACTAACAGGGTCTCTGAAGCTTTCTTT.

This clone was counted at least ten times. The chain links TRBV28 to TRBJ2-2; D might be TRBD2 (5 bases). In germline, CDR1 is MDHEN, CDR2 SYDVKM. Trimming took 6 bases from V and 9 from J, leaving 11 bases between them. The CDR3 contains 12 residues. This chain's CDR3 is CASSTSGRELFF. The CDR3 DNA is TGTGCCAGCAGCACCTCGGGGAGGGAGCTGTTTTTT.

The V call is TRBV25-1, the J call TRBJ2-5; weak D call: TRBD2 (6 bases). This CDR3 comprises 11 residues. Germline lookup yields CDR1 MGHDK and CDR2 SYGVNS. CDR3 sequence (DNA): TGTGTCGCACTAGCTGGGAAGACCCAGTACTTC. Translation: CVALAGKTQYF.

This clone has a handful of counts. The rearrangement joins TRBV11-2 to TRBJ1-6; 8 bases fit TRBD1. Trimming took 0 bases from V and 9 from J; bases not matched to a gene: 4. This CDR3 has 15 residues. Germline V gene lookup returns CDR1 SGHAT and CDR2 FQNNGV. CDR3 DNA sequence: TGTGCCAGCAGCTTAGACGGACAGGGAAGTTCACCCCTCCACTTT. It yields the protein CASSLDGQGSSPLHF.

The genes are TRBV6-5 and TRBJ1-6; D possibly corresponds to TRBD1 (6 bases). Germline values: CDR1 MNHEY, CDR2 SVGAGI. Trimming cost V 6 bases and J 8 bases, with 8 bases left between them. The CDR3 runs to 12 residues. The CDR3 loop is CASSRTDSPLHF. CDR3 in DNA: TGTGCCAGCAGCCGGACAGATTCACCCCTCCACTTT.

Here the CDR3 reads CASSEGAGVDTDTQYF. CDR3 DNA: TGCGCCAGCAGTGAAGGAGCGGGAGTTGACACAGATACGCAGTATTTT. The chain has TRBV10-1 and TRBJ2-3; 8 positions agree with TRBD2. The CDR3 loop spans 16 amino acids. Germline-derived CDR1 and CDR2 are WNHNN and SYGVQD (reference sequence). J lost 2 bases, V lost 3 bases, and 7 bases had no gene match.

The CDR3 is CASSPGGPGSGDTQYF. CDR3 coding DNA: TGTGCCAGCTCACCGGGAGGGCCGGGGTCCGGAGATACGCAGTATTTT. The V call is TRBV18, the J call TRBJ2-3; 7 nucleotides agree with TRBD2. The V and J ends lost 3 bases and 5 bases, in that order; junction bases with no gene match: 11. The CDR3 contains 16 residues. CDR1 and CDR2 from the germline V gene are KGHSH and LQKENI.

The chain couples TRBV21-1 to TRBJ2-4; the D call of TRBD1 is as the table states it, not checked on the DNA. TRBV21-1 is described as a pseudogene. The CDR3 sequence is 15 residues long. In DNA form, the CDR3 reads TGTGCCAGCAACCGTGGTCAGTGGGCCAAAAACATTCAGTACTTC. This encodes CASNRGQWAKNIQYF.

The chain joins TRBV29-1 to TRBJ2-7; 7 bases line up with TRBD1. J gave up 2 bases and V 7 bases, and 8 bases lay outside the gene matches. Germline CDR1 reads SQVTM; CDR2 reads ANQGSEA. The CDR3 runs to 13 residues. DNA of the CDR3: TGCAGCGCAGTCCGGACAGGCGCCTACGAGCAGTACTTC. Protein: CSAVRTGAYEQYF.

This chain uses TRBV6-5 with TRBJ2-7; 9 nucleotides align to TRBD1. The CDR3 is 13 residues long. V dropped 8 bases and J dropped 3; count of bases not matched to a gene: 5. CDR1 and CDR2 (germline): MNHEY, SVGAGI. The CDR3 DNA sequence: TGTGCCAGCTCTAGGACAGGGGACTACGAGCAGTACTTC. Translated: CASSRTGDYEQYF.

In DNA, the CDR3 is TGTGCCAGCAGTGACGGACAGGGAGGGCGTCAGCCCCAGCATTTT. Translation: CASSDGQGGRQPQHF. V gene TRBV2 combines with J gene TRBJ1-5; 8 positions match TRBD1. V was clipped by 3 bases and J by 6 bases; unmatched bases: 7. Germline V gene lookup returns CDR1 SNHLY and CDR2 FYNNEI. The CDR3 runs 15 residues. Together with reference TRBV2 and TRBJ1-5, the CDR3 gives the full variable domain: EPEVTQTPSHQVTQMGQEVILRCVPISNHLYFYWYRQILGQKVEFLVSFYNNEISEKSEIFDDQFSVERPDGSNFTLKIRSTKLEDSAMYFCASSDGQGGRQPQHFGDGTRLSIL.

This chain links TRBV7-9 with TRBJ2-3; the D gene is possibly TRBD1 (6 bases). Trimming took off 5 bases at V and 0 bases at J, with 15 bases between the two ends. CDR1 and CDR2 from the germline V gene are SEHNR and FQNEAQ (reference sequence). The length of the CDR3 is 16 residues. The DNA for the CDR3 is TGTGCCAGCAGCGGGGGAATTGACAGGAGCACAGATACGCAGTATTTT. The encoded protein is CASSGGIDRSTDTQYF.

The chain has TRBV11-2 and TRBJ1-4, with D hard to call. V lost 8 bases, J lost 13 bases, and 14 bases lay in between. CDR3 length: 11 residues. Germline CDR1 and CDR2: SGHAT and FQNNGV. The DNA of the CDR3 is TGTGCCAGCGGGTTCGGGGAGATACTGTTTTTT. Protein: CASGFGEILFF.

This clone was observed a handful of times. This chain uses TRBV6-1 with TRBJ2-7; D is ambiguous. The germline CDR1 and CDR2 sequences are MNHNS and SASEGT. The CDR3 runs 13 residues. Between the trimmed V and J ends, which lost 1 base and 3 bases, there was a span of 7 bases. CDR3 nucleotides: TGTGCCAGCAGTGAAGGAGGCAGCTACGAGCAGTACTTC. Protein: CASSEGGSYEQYF.

V usage is TRBV6-5 and J usage is TRBJ2-3; 7 nucleotides line up with TRBD1. The CDR3 runs to 14 residues. Trimming removed 1 base from V and 5 bases from J; junction bases left unmatched: 3. Germline CDR1 reads MNHEY; CDR2 reads SVGAGI. The chain's CDR3 is CASSYLAGGDTQYF. The CDR3 region has the DNA TGTGCCAGCAGTTACTTAGCAGGGGGAGATACGCAGTATTTT.